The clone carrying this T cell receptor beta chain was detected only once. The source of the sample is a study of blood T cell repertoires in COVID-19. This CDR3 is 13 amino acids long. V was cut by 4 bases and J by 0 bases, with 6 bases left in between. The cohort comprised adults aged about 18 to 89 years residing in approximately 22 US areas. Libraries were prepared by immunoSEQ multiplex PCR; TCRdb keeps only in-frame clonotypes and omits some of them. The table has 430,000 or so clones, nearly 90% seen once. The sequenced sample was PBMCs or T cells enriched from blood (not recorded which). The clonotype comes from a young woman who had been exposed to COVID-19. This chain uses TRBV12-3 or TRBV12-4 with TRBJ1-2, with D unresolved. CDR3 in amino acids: CASSSQSNYGYTF. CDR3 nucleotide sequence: TGTGCCAGCAGTTCACAGTCTAACTATGGCTACACCTTC.